This is a list of T cell receptor beta chains from one sample in a study of cytomegalovirus exposure and HLA in healthy donors. Assay used: immunoSEQ multiplex PCR; TCRdb lists only in-frame clones, some missing. Of roughly 160,000 clones in the sample, more than 65% are singletons; the top ten hold approximately 1.3%. The material sequenced was PBMCs. These receptors were obtained from a man aged 25-40 years in good health and CMV-seronegative. The CDR3 runs from the conserved cysteine through the conserved F or W. The D gene is left open where the match is weak. Clone sizes are given selectively: once, few, many, or a class where the clone is expanded.

clone size	D gene	CDR3 length	J gene	V gene	CDR3 DNA	CDR3 protein
once	-	15	TRBJ1-5	TRBV18	TGTGCCAGCTCACCAGAGGGGGGGGGCAATCAGCCCCAGCATTTT	CASSPEGGGNQPQHF
-	-	15	TRBJ1-3	TRBV7-2	TGTGCCAGCAGCCCCTCCGGGGTCTCTGGAAACACCATATATTTT	CASSPSGVSGNTIYF
-	-	13	TRBJ2-1	TRBV6-6	TGTGCCAGCAGGAACGGGAACTACAATGAGCAGTTCTTC	CASRNGNYNEQFF
-	TRBD1	14	TRBJ1-6	TRBV5-4	TGTGCCAGCAGCTTGAGGACAGGGAATTCACCCCTCCACTTT	CASSLRTGNSPLHF
-	-	15	TRBJ2-7	TRBV19	TGTGCCAGTAGTATAGATCGGTTCGGCTCCTACGAGCAGTACTTC	CASSIDRFGSYEQYF
-	TRBD2	15	TRBJ2-7	TRBV18	TGTGCCAGCTCACCAGACTCTCGGGGGGGCTACGAGCAGTACTTC	CASSPDSRGGYEQYF
-	-	14	TRBJ2-2	TRBV5-4	TGTGCCAGCAGCTTGAAGGCGGTTACCGGGGAGCTGTTTTTT	CASSLKAVTGELFF
few	-	15	TRBJ1-4	TRBV4-3	TGCGCCAGCAGCCAAGGGGGCACAACTAATGAAAAACTGTTTTTT	CASSQGGTTNEKLFF
once	TRBD2	15	TRBJ2-1	TRBV7-8	TGTGCCAGCAGCTTAGCAGCGGGGGATCTCAATGAGCAGTTCTTC	CASSLAAGDLNEQFF
-	-	16	TRBJ1-1	TRBV15	TGTGCCACCAGCAGAGAGGGGTCAGGGTGGAACACTGAAGCTTTCTTT	CATSREGSGWNTEAFF
-	-	16	TRBJ1-5	TRBV14	TGTGCCAGCAGCCTATCTACAGGGCTAGCCCCTCAGCCCCAGCATTTT	CASSLSTGLAPQPQHF
-	-	12	TRBJ2-1	TRBV19	TGTGCCAGTAGTATAGTGCGGAATGAGCAGTTCTTC	CASSIVRNEQFF
few	-	14	TRBJ2-4	TRBV6-6	TGTGCCAGCAGGACACCGGTAGCCAAAAACATTCAGTACTTC	CASRTPVAKNIQYF
-	-	16	TRBJ1-4	TRBV9	TGTGCCAGCAGCACCTCCGGGGGACGGGCTAATGAAAAACTGTTTTTT	CASSTSGGRANEKLFF
-	TRBD1	16	TRBJ2-7	TRBV29-1	TGCAGCGTTGAAGCCCCCCCGGGACAGGGCTCCTACGAGCAGTACTTC	CSVEAPPGQGSYEQYF
-	TRBD1	14	TRBJ1-1	TRBV7-9	TGTGCCAGCAGCCAGGGGGGACCGAACACTGAAGCTTTCTTT	CASSQGGPNTEAFF
-	TRBD2	16	TRBJ2-2	TRBV7-9	TGTGCCAGCAGCCCACTTAGCGGGCGGAACACCGGGGAGCTGTTTTTT	CASSPLSGRNTGELFF
-	-	15	TRBJ2-2	TRBV6-1	TGTGCCAGCACCTCCGGGACTTCGAACACCGGGGAGCTGTTTTTT	CASTSGTSNTGELFF
few	-	16	TRBJ1-5	TRBV28	TGTGCCAGCAGTCCCCCAGGGGTCGCCGGCAGGCAGCCCCAGCATTTT	CASSPPGVAGRQPQHF
-	-	18	TRBJ1-3	TRBV28	TGTGCCAGCAGTTTTAGAACTGGGGCAGCCGAATTTGGAAACACCATATATTTT	CASSFRTGAAEFGNTIYF
-	TRBD1	15	TRBJ1-5	TRBV28	TGTGCCAGCAGTCCCGGGGACAGAACGATCAGCCCCCAGCATTTT	CASSPGDRTISPQHF
-	TRBD2	13	TRBJ2-7	TRBV29-1	TGCAGCGTTCGGGACTACATAGGTTACGAGCAGTACTTC	CSVRDYIGYEQYF
-	TRBD2	16	TRBJ2-1	TRBV9	TGTGCCAGCAGCCGGGGACTAGCGGGTTCGGGAGGTGAGCAGTTCTTC	CASSRGLAGSGGEQFF
-	-	17	TRBJ2-5	TRBV5-1	TGCGCCAGCAGCTTGGGGGGGACGGGGAGGAAACAAGAGACCCAGTACTTC	CASSLGGTGRKQETQYF
-	-	14	TRBJ2-5	TRBV7-2	TGTGCCAGCAGCTTAAACGGAGCCCAAGAGACCCAGTACTTC	CASSLNGAQETQYF
-	TRBD1	15	TRBJ2-1	TRBV28	TGTGCCAGCAGTTTATTGGGACAGAGCTACAATGAGCAGTTCTTC	CASSLLGQSYNEQFF
few	-	15	TRBJ1-5	TRBV4-1	TGCGCCAGCAGGCCAACCACAGTAGGGGATCAGCCCCAGCATTTT	CASRPTTVGDQPQHF
once	TRBD1	16	TRBJ2-5	TRBV14	TGTGCCAGCAGCCCCGGGACAGGGGGCTACCAAGAGACCCAGTACTTC	CASSPGTGGYQETQYF